The 23 T cell receptor beta chains reported below all come from one sample, sequenced in a study of control samples from healthy donors and cancer patients. Using immunoSEQ multiplex PCR, the repertoire was profiled, and TCRdb retains in-frame clones only, with some absent. The sample consists of some 250,000 clones, around 79% of them appearing once. Sequencing input: PBMCs. The source is a woman in her fifties or sixties with lung cancer.

V usage is TRBV6-2 or TRBV6-3 and J usage is TRBJ2-2, with a tentative D call TRBD1 (5 bases). The CDR3 loop spans 15 amino acids. V dropped 0 bases and J dropped 3 bases, with 8 bases sitting between them. Germline loops: CDR1 MNHEY, CDR2 SVGEGT. DNA of the CDR3: TGTGCCAGCAGTTACTCGACAGTCCACACCGGGGAGCTGTTTTTT. Residues: CASSYSTVHTGELFF.

Regarding this clone: Other DNA sequences within the sample encode an identical CDR3. DNA of the CDR3: TGTGCCAGTAGTATCGGACAGCCAAATCAGCCCCAGCATTTT. Its translation: CASSIGQPNQPQHF. This chain connects TRBV19 to TRBJ1-5, with D perhaps matching TRBD1 (6 bases). The CDR3 sequence is 14 residues long. Germline CDR1 is LNHDA and CDR2 is SQIVND (reference sequence). Trimming removed 3 bases from V and 4 bases from J, with 10 bases in between.

The chain joins TRBV7-8 to TRBJ1-4, with unresolved D. The CDR3 sequence is 15 residues long. Between the trimmed V and J ends, which lost 1 base and 5 bases, there was a span of 11 bases. In germline, CDR1 is SGHVS, CDR2 FQNEAQ. The CDR3 DNA reads as TGTGCCAGCAGCTTAGTTCGGAGGGAGAATGAAAAACTGTTTTTT. Translated, it gives CASSLVRRENEKLFF. The variable domain in full, completed from reference TRBV7-8 and TRBJ1-4, reads GAGVSQSPRYKVAKRGQDVALRCDPISGHVSLFWYQQALGQGPEFLTYFQNEAQLDKSGLPSDRFFAERPEGSVSTLKIQRTQQEDSAVYLCASSLVRRENEKLFFGSGTQLSVL.

The CDR3 DNA reads as TGTGCCAGCAGCTTAATGGGAACAATAGCCACCGGGGAGCTGTTTTTT. It encodes CASSLMGTIATGELFF. V and J are TRBV7-9 and TRBJ2-2, with D uncertain. The CDR3 is 16 residues long. Germline-derived CDR1 and CDR2 are SEHNR and FQNEAQ (reference sequence). Between the trimmed V and J ends, which lost 2 bases and 4 bases, there was a span of 14 bases.

The chain combines TRBV28 with TRBJ2-7, with D perhaps matching TRBD2 (5 bases). The germline V and J ends were trimmed by 3 bases and 4 bases, with 16 bases remaining between them. The CDR3 is made up of 15 amino acids. The germline V gene has CDR1 MDHEN and CDR2 SYDVKM. This CDR3 is CASSFSGIRPYEQYF. CDR3 DNA sequence: TGTGCCAGCAGTTTCTCCGGGATCCGCCCATACGAGCAGTACTTC.

On this clone: At one end, the junction sequence differs from germline, possibly due to a read error. This chain connects TRBV14 to TRBJ2-1, with D possibly being TRBD1 (5 bases). CDR1 SGHDN and CDR2 FVKESK come from the germline V gene. The CDR3 runs 12 residues. The DNA for the CDR3 is TGTGCCAGCAGCCAAGTAATAGGGAAAGGGGTCTTC. Protein sequence: CASSQVIGKGVF.

This clone turned up a few times. V is TRBV5-1 and J is TRBJ2-7, with TRBD1 matching 10 bases. The J segment lost 5 bases and the V segment lost 2 bases, leaving 4 bases of the junction unmatched. This CDR3 has 14 amino acids. The germline V gene has CDR1 SGHRS and CDR2 YFSETQ. CDR3 residues: CASSFLGTGDEQYF. CDR3 bases: TGCGCCAGCAGCTTCCTCGGGACAGGGGACGAGCAGTACTTC.

The V and J genes are TRBV30 and TRBJ1-3; D is undetermined. Trimming took off 2 bases at V and 2 bases at J, with 10 bases between the two ends. The CDR3 loop spans 14 amino acids. Germline loops: CDR1 GTSNPN, CDR2 SVGIG (reference sequence). CDR3 bases: TGTGCCTGGAGTAGGAGACACGCTGGAAACACCATATATTTT. This translates into CAWSRRHAGNTIYF.

The chain combines TRBV27 with TRBJ2-1, with D uncertain. The CDR3 spans 13 residues. Germline V gene data show CDR1 as MNHEY and CDR2 as SMNVEV (reference sequence). V gave up 3 bases and J gave up 0 bases, with 3 bases separating them. CDR3 protein: CASSLDSYNEQFF. CDR3 DNA sequence: TGTGCCAGCAGTTTGGACTCCTACAATGAGCAGTTCTTC.

The V gene is TRBV3-1 (or the pseudogene TRBV3-2), the J gene TRBJ1-2; 10 nucleotides align to TRBD1. The trim removed 5 bases at V and 7 bases at J, leaving 7 bases unmatched. Germline V gene sequence: CDR1 LGHDT, CDR2 YNNKEL (reference sequence). The CDR3 is 14 amino acids. The chain's CDR3 is CASSSWTGGSGYTF. The CDR3 region has the DNA TGTGCCAGCAGCTCGTGGACAGGGGGTTCTGGCTACACCTTC.

This clone was observed once. The genes are TRBV15 and TRBJ1-4; weak D call: TRBD1 (5 bases). Per the germline V gene, CDR1 is LNHNV and CDR2 is YYDKDF (reference sequence). Trimming left V 0 bases short and J 6 bases short, with 17 bases between. The CDR3 loop spans 17 amino acids. The CDR3 DNA reads TGTGCCACCAGCAGAGATTACGCCGCCTCGGGGGATGAAAAACTGTTTTTT. Amino acid sequence: CATSRDYAASGDEKLFF.

The chain uses TRBV2 and TRBJ1-3, with D unclear. This CDR3 comprises 15 residues. V was shortened by 3 bases and J by 9 bases, with 18 bases between the two germline ends. Germline lookup yields CDR1 SNHLY and CDR2 FYNNEI. CDR3 nucleotides: TGTGCCAGCAGTGATGGGCCTCCAGGAGTCGGCACCATATATTTT. The encoded protein is CASSDGPPGVGTIYF.

This clone was found many times. The chain has TRBV9 and TRBJ2-1, with TRBD2 matching 10 bases. Germline CDR1 is SGDLS and CDR2 is YYNGEE. V was clipped by 3 bases and J by 0 bases; unmatched bases: 6. This CDR3 is 17 amino acids long. The chain's CDR3 is CASSGRASGSSYNEQFF. CDR3 DNA sequence: TGTGCCAGCAGCGGTAGAGCTAGCGGGAGCTCCTACAATGAGCAGTTCTTC.

Comments on this clone: Different DNA sequences within this sample yield the same CDR3. The chain recombines TRBV5-4 with TRBJ2-1, with D maybe TRBD2 (5 bases). The CDR3 is 15 residues long. Germline CDR1 is SGHNT and CDR2 is YYREEE (reference sequence). The V and J ends lost 0 bases and 0 bases respectively, with 7 bases between them. The CDR3 here is CASSLGSGSYNEQFF. In nucleotides, the CDR3 is TGTGCCAGCAGCTTGGGGAGCGGCTCCTACAATGAGCAGTTCTTC.

This chain uses TRBV7-9 with TRBJ2-3; D tentatively fits TRBD1 or TRBD2 (5 bases each). The CDR3 is made up of 15 amino acids. V was pared by 0 bases and J by 6 bases, with 13 bases between. Germline values: CDR1 SEHNR, CDR2 FQNEAQ (reference sequence). The CDR3 spells CASSLASGTKDTQYF. CDR3 sequence (DNA): TGTGCCAGCAGCTTAGCCTCTGGGACCAAGGATACGCAGTATTTT.

The rearrangement links TRBV7-2 to TRBJ2-1; 7 bases match TRBD1. The V gene's germline CDR1 is SGHTA and CDR2 FQGNSA. The V and J ends lost 2 bases and 9 bases, in that order; junction bases with no gene match: 7. The CDR3 loop spans 14 amino acids. The CDR3, as DNA: TGTGCCAGCAGCTTAACAGGGGCGGTGGGTGAGCAGTTCTTC. This gives the protein CASSLTGAVGEQFF.

V gene TRBV10-2 combines with J gene TRBJ1-1, with 8 bases lining up with TRBD1. Germline V gives CDR1 WSHSY, CDR2 SAAADI. The J segment lost 4 bases and the V segment lost 4 bases, leaving 5 bases of the junction unmatched. This CDR3 is 14 amino acids long. The CDR3 nucleotides are TGCGCCAGCAGTGTAAATCAGGGGGCCACTGAAGCTTTCTTT. It encodes CASSVNQGATEAFF.

This chain joins TRBV27 and TRBJ1-4; possible D gene TRBD1, 5 bases. The ends were cut back, 8 bases at V and 10 bases at J, with 17 bases in the middle. Germline loops: CDR1 MNHEY, CDR2 SMNVEV (reference sequence). The length of the CDR3 is 13 residues. The CDR3 nucleotides read TGTGCCAGCGGGTGGACATCGGAGCGAAAACTGTTTTTT. Protein product: CASGWTSERKLFF.

The chain is built from TRBV24-1 and TRBJ2-2; D may be TRBD1 or TRBD2 (5 bases each). CDR1 is KGHDR and CDR2 is SFDVKD in the germline V gene. Trimming removed 6 bases from V and 7 bases from J, with 14 bases in between. The CDR3 has 14 amino acids. CDR3 sequence: CATSQAGRGGELFF. The CDR3, as DNA: TGTGCCACCAGTCAGGCAGGGAGAGGCGGGGAGCTGTTTTTT.

This chain uses TRBV2 with TRBJ1-2, with D unresolved. Germline assignment: CDR1 SNHLY and CDR2 FYNNEI. There are 14 residues in the CDR3. The V end lost 1 base, the J end lost 6 bases, and 12 bases lay between the germline ends. The CDR3 region has the DNA TGTGCCAGCAGTGAAGTTAGGGAACCCAATGGCTACACCTTC. Its translation is CASSEVREPNGYTF.

This rearrangement joins TRBV19 to TRBJ1-4, with D possibly TRBD1 on 6 matching bases. V shed 4 bases and J shed 7 bases, with 16 bases lying between them. The germline V gene encodes CDR1 LNHDA and CDR2 SQIVND (reference sequence). This CDR3 has 15 amino acids. The CDR3 is CASSTTGAGGEKLFF. The CDR3 nucleotides read TGTGCCAGTAGTACGACAGGCGCTGGGGGTGAAAAACTGTTTTTT.

Here the CDR3 DNA reads TGTGCCACCCTTCTCTCTCGGGTCGGGCAGTATGGCTACACCTTC. As protein: CATLLSRVGQYGYTF. J is TRBJ1-2 and V is TRBV28, with D uncertain. Germline CDR1 reads MDHEN; CDR2 reads SYDVKM. The CDR3 length is 15 residues. The germline V and J ends were trimmed by 10 bases and 5 bases, with 23 bases remaining between them.

Note on this clone: Distinct nucleotide sequences in the sample also encode this CDR3. The chain has TRBV3-1 (or the pseudogene TRBV3-2) and TRBJ1-2, with 10 bases matching TRBD1. V gave up 1 base and J gave up 6 bases; unmatched junction bases: 2. This CDR3 has 14 amino acids. Germline CDR1 is LGHDT and CDR2 is YNNKEL (reference sequence). CDR3 in amino acids: CASSQGQGANGYTF. The CDR3 DNA follows: TGTGCCAGCAGCCAAGGACAGGGGGCAAATGGCTACACCTTC.